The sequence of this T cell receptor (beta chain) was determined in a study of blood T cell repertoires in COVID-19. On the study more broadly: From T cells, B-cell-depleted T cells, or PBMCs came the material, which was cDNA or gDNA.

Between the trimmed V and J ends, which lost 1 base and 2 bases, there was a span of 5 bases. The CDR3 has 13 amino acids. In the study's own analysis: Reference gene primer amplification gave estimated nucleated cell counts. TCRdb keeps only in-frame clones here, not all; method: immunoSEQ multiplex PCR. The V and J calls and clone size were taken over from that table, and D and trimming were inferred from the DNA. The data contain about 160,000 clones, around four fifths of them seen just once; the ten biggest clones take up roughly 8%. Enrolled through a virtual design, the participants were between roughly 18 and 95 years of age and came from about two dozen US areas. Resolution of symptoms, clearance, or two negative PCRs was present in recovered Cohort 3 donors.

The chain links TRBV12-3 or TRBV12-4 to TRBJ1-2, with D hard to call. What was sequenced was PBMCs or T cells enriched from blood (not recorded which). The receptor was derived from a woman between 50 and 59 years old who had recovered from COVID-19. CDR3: CASSLVPNYGYTF. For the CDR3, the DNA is TGTGCCAGCAGTTTAGTCCCAAACTATGGCTACACCTTC.